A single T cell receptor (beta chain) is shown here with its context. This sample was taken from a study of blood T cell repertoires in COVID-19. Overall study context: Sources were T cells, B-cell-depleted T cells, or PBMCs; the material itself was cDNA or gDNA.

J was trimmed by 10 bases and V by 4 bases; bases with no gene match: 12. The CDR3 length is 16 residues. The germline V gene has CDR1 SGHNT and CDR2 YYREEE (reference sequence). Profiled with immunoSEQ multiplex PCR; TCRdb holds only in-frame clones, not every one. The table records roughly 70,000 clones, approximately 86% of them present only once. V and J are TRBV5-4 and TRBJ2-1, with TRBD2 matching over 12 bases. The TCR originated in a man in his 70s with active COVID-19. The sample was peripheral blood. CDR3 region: CASSPSTSGRRGEQFF. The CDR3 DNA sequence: TGTGCCAGCAGCCCTAGTACTAGCGGGAGGCGGGGGGAGCAGTTCTTC.